Here is one TCR beta chain with its context. Its antigen is not identified. The sample comes from a study of blood T cells in healthy people across ages. General study points: Across samples, TCR beta diversity tracked strongly with naive T cell percentage.

Per the germline V gene, CDR1 is LGHNA and CDR2 is YNFKEQ. With 3 bases removed from V and 5 bases from J, the gap between germline ends came to 17 bases. The length of the CDR3 is 16 residues. Through a sample-barcoded 5' primer and a J-beta primer mix, a second PCR was run for 7 to 11 cycles. TCRdb redid the calling of the 5' RACE reads with MiXCR, one entry per CDR3 protein. The data contain roughly 830,000 distinct CDR3 sequences, approximately 67% of them seen just once; the ten biggest clones take up roughly 25%. This clonotype was obtained from a man between 25 and 39 years old in good health. The sample was blood. The V call is TRBV4-2, the J call TRBJ2-1; D might be TRBD2 (7 bases). The CDR3 here is CASSHIRGARDNEQFF. In nucleotides, the CDR3 is TGTGCCAGCAGCCATATTCGGGGGGCGAGGGACAATGAGCAGTTCTTC.